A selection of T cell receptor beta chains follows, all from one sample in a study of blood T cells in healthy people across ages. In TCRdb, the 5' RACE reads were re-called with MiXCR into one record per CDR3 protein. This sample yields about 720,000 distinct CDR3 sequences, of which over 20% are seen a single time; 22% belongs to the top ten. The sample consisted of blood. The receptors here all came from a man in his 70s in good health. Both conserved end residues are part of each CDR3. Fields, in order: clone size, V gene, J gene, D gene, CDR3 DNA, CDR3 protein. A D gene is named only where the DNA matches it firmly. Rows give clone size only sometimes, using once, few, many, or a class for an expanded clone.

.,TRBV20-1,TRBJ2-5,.,TGCAGTGCTTCCCCAGTCCAAGAGACCCAGTACTTC,CSASPVQETQYF
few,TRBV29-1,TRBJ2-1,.,TGCAGCGTTGGGGACTGGGGGGCGAGCAGTGAGCAGTTCTTC,CSVGDWGASSEQFF
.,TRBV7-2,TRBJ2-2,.,TGTGCCAGCAGTTGGACCCTCGCGAACACCGGGGAGCTGTTTTTT,CASSWTLANTGELFF
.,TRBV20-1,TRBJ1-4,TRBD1,TGCAGTGCTAGCGACAGGGGGGAAAAACTGTTTTTT,CSASDRGEKLFF
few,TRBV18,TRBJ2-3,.,TGTGCCAGCTCACCACTCATCGGGGCTCAGGGAGATACGCAGTATTTT,CASSPLIGAQGDTQYF
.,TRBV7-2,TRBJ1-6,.,TGTGCCAGCAGCCGCTCGGGGGGCCTGGGTTCACCCCTCCACTTT,CASSRSGGLGSPLHF
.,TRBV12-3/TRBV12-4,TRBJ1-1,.,TGTGCCAGCAACTCCTACGATGAAGCTTTCTTT,CASNSYDEAFF
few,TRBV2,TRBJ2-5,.,TGTGCCAGCATCGGTGGCAGGGGGGGGGAGACCCAGTACTTC,CASIGGRGGETQYF
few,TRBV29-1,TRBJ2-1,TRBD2,TGCAGCGACCAAAGGCTAGCGGGGTTTCGAACCCGTGAGCAGTTCTTC,CSDQRLAGFRTREQFF
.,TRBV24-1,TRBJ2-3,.,TGTGCCACCAGTGATTTGCTGGGGACCACAGATACGCAGTATTTT,CATSDLLGTTDTQYF
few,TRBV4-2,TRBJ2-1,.,TGTGCCAGCAGCCCGAGGGCCAGAGGCCTTGGAGCCAATGAGCAGTTCTTC,CASSPRARGLGANEQFF
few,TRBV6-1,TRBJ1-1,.,TGTGCCAGCAGTGGAGAGGGTCACACTGAAGCTTTCTTT,CASSGEGHTEAFF
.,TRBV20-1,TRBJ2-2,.,TGCAGTGCTAGAGCGTCGCAGGGCACCGGGGAGCTGTTTTTT,CSARASQGTGELFF
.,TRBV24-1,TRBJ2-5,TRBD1,TGTGCCACCAGTGATTTGGGACAGGGGTCGGAAGAGACCCAGTACTTC,CATSDLGQGSEETQYF
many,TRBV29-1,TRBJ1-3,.,TGCAGCGTTGTTCCGAACTCTGGAAACACCATATATTTT,CSVVPNSGNTIYF
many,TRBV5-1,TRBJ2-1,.,TGCGCCAGCACTCCCCCCGGTTTGACTTCCTACAATGAGCAGTTCTTC,CASTPPGLTSYNEQFF